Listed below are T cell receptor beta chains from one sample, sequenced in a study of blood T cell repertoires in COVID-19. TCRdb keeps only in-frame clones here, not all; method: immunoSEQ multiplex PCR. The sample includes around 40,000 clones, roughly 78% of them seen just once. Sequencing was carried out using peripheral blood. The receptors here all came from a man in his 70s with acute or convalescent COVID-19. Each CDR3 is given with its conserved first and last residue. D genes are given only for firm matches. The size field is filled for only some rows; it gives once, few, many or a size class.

CASNTGLQSEQYF,TGTGCCAGCAACACAGGGTTGCAAAGCGAGCAGTACTTC,TRBJ2-7,TRBV28,NA,NA
CASSVRGGETQYF,TGTGCCAGCAGCGTAAGGGGGGGAGAGACCCAGTACTTC,TRBJ2-5,TRBV9,NA,once
CASSPTGFMNTEAFF,TGTGCCAGCAGCCCCACAGGGTTCATGAACACTGAAGCTTTCTTT,TRBJ1-1,TRBV7-2,NA,NA
CASMRSRLQETQYF,TGTGCCAGCATGCGCTCTCGCCTCCAAGAGACCCAGTACTTC,TRBJ2-5,TRBV27,NA,NA
CASSLAGVGGELFF,TGTGCCAGCAGCTTAGCAGGGGTTGGCGGGGAGCTGTTTTTT,TRBJ2-2,TRBV7-6,NA,NA
CASRPRTGEKLFF,TGTGCAAGTCGCCCGCGGACTGGGGAAAAACTGTTTTTT,TRBJ1-4,TRBV12-2,NA,NA
CASSPGQGIQPQHF,TGTGCCAGCAGCCCGGGACAGGGAATTCAGCCCCAGCATTTT,TRBJ1-5,TRBV5-4,TRBD1,NA
CASRLTGQGSRLSYEQYF,TGTGCCAGCAGGCTTACGGGACAGGGGTCCCGTCTCTCCTACGAGCAGTACTTC,TRBJ2-7,TRBV27,TRBD1,NA
CASSPRRGSYEQYF,TGTGCCAGCAGCCCCCGGAGGGGCTCCTACGAGCAGTACTTC,TRBJ2-7,TRBV9,NA,NA
CASSEARVITLNSPLHF,TGTGCCAGCAGTGAAGCGAGGGTAATCACGTTAAATTCACCCCTCCACTTT,TRBJ1-6,TRBV6-1,NA,once
CAISESTLVQFF,TGTGCCATCAGTGAGTCGACTTTGGTGCAGTTCTTC,TRBJ2-1,TRBV10-3,NA,once
CASSPPPGQGVEGSGANVLTF,TGTGCCAGCAGCCCCCCCCCGGGACAGGGGGTAGAAGGGTCTGGGGCCAACGTCCTGACTTTC,TRBJ2-6,TRBV9,TRBD1,NA
CASSLTVLNTEAFF,TGTGCCAGCAGCTTAACAGTTTTGAACACTGAAGCTTTCTTT,TRBJ1-1,TRBV7-2,NA,NA
CASSQWSRGSSGNTIYF,TGTGCCAGCTCACAATGGTCCCGGGGGTCGTCTGGAAACACCATATATTTT,TRBJ1-3,TRBV18,NA,once
CAISESVAGGPDEQYF,TGTGCCATCAGTGAGTCGGTAGCGGGAGGGCCTGATGAGCAGTACTTC,TRBJ2-7,TRBV10-3,TRBD2,NA
CASSLSGRAPDTQYF,TGTGCCAGCAGCTTAAGCGGGAGGGCCCCAGATACGCAGTATTTT,TRBJ2-3,TRBV11-3,TRBD2,few
CAITLAGGSTDTQYF,TGTGCCATCACTTTAGCGGGAGGGAGCACAGATACGCAGTATTTT,TRBJ2-3,TRBV10-3,TRBD2,NA
CASSDPRQEFTNYGYTF,TGTGCCAGCAGTGATCCAAGACAGGAGTTTACTAACTATGGCTACACCTTC,TRBJ1-2,TRBV6-2/TRBV6-3,NA,NA
CASSPGDASSGNTIYF,TGTGCCAGTAGTCCAGGGGACGCCAGCTCTGGAAACACCATATATTTT,TRBJ1-3,TRBV19,NA,many
CASSELGGSGVDTQYF,TGTGCCAGCAGTGAACTGGGCGGGAGTGGGGTAGATACGCAGTATTTT,TRBJ2-3,TRBV2,TRBD2,NA
CASSLGHRTLNYTF,TGTGCCAGCAGCTTGGGACACCGAACCTTAAACTACACCTTC,TRBJ1-2,TRBV5-6,NA,few
CASSLGPPYGYTF,TGTGCCAGCAGCTTAGGGCCTCCCTATGGCTACACCTTC,TRBJ1-2,TRBV11-2,NA,once
CASSQESGETQYF,TGTGCCAGCAGCCAAGAGTCAGGGGAGACCCAGTACTTC,TRBJ2-5,TRBV4-2,NA,NA
CASSGDSTEAFF,TGTGCCAGCAGCGGAGACAGTACTGAAGCTTTCTTT,TRBJ1-1,TRBV9,NA,NA
CASSQDQGGGELFF,TGCGCCAGCAGCCAAGATCAGGGCGGCGGGGAGCTGTTTTTT,TRBJ2-2,TRBV4-1,NA,once
CASSSTADTQYF,TGTGCCAGCAGCTCCACGGCAGATACGCAGTATTTT,TRBJ2-3,TRBV11-3,NA,NA
CASSIQENTEAFF,TGTGCCAGTAGTATCCAGGAGAACACTGAAGCTTTCTTT,TRBJ1-1,TRBV19,NA,NA
CASKLAGEQFF,TGTGCCAGCAAACTAGCGGGAGAGCAGTTCTTC,TRBJ2-1,TRBV27,TRBD2,NA
CASSDGRSQLDGYTF,TGTGCCAGCAGTGACGGAAGGAGTCAACTAGATGGCTACACCTTC,TRBJ1-2,TRBV6-4,NA,NA
CASSQERGRNTEAFF,TGTGCCAGCAGCCAAGAGCGGGGGCGGAACACTGAAGCTTTCTTT,TRBJ1-1,TRBV3-1/TRBV3-2,NA,NA
CASSVTPQGGREKLFF,TGTGCCAGCAGCGTCACGCCACAGGGGGGACGCGAAAAACTGTTTTTT,TRBJ1-4,TRBV9,TRBD1,once
CASSPQGENSPLHF,TGTGCCAGCAGCCCACAGGGGGAAAATTCACCCCTCCACTTT,TRBJ1-6,TRBV2,TRBD1,NA
CASSLPSGSYEQFF,TGTGCCAGCAGTTTACCTAGCGGGAGCTATGAGCAGTTCTTC,TRBJ2-1,TRBV28,TRBD2,once
CASSGQSGTHMGQFF,TGTGCCAGCTCGGGTCAAAGCGGGACCCACATGGGGCAGTTCTTC,TRBJ2-1,TRBV2,TRBD2,once